These 7 T cell receptor beta chains came from one sample sequenced in a study of beta chain features in type 1 diabetes. Study-wide points: Moderately but significantly shorter TCRB CDR3s were found in Type 1 diabetes patients in all four CD4+ subsets.

Isolated RNA was reverse transcribed in full, so expressed TCRB transcripts were sequenced. The method was immunoSEQ multiplex PCR; TCRdb's version includes in-frame clones alone and lacks a portion of them. The data contain fewer than 300,000 clones, 20% of them singletons. These receptors are not linked to any known antigen. What was sequenced was naive CD4+ T cells from blood. Receptors originate from a woman between 40 and 50 years old with type 1 diabetes.

This clone came up a few times. The CDR3 spells CAWSVTGDGYTF. The CDR3 DNA sequence: TGTGCCTGGAGTGTAACAGGGGATGGCTACACCTTC. The V call is TRBV30, the J call TRBJ1-2; 7 bases agree with TRBD1. CDR3 length: 12 residues. Germline-derived CDR1 and CDR2 are GTSNPN and SVGIG (reference sequence). The trim removed 0 bases at V and 6 bases at J, leaving 1 base unmatched.

The CDR3 coding sequence is TGTGCCAGCAGCTTGTCGTCTAACTTCTATGGCTACACCTTC. It is translated as CASSLSSNFYGYTF. The genes are TRBV5-4 and TRBJ1-2; the D is unclear. This CDR3 has 14 residues. Trimming removed 1 base at V and 4 bases at J, with 11 bases between. CDR1 is SGHNT, CDR2 YYREEE, per germline (reference sequence). The full variable domain, completed using reference TRBV5-4 and TRBJ1-2, is ETGVTQSPTHLIKTRGQQVTLRCSSQSGHNTVSWYQQALGQGPQFIFQYYREEENGRGNFPPRFSGLQFPNYSSELNVNALELDDSALYLCASSLSSNFYGYTFGSGTRLTVV.

This clone was picked up a small number of times. The chain combines TRBV4-1 with TRBJ2-3; D is possibly TRBD2 (5 bases). The CDR3 covers 14 residues. V dropped 6 bases and J dropped 1 base, with 11 bases sitting between them. Germline values: CDR1 MGHRA, CDR2 YSYEKL. In DNA form, the CDR3 reads TGCGCCAGCAGTCGGCTAGCCGGCACAGATACGCAGTATTTT. Its translation is CASSRLAGTDTQYF.

CDR3 in amino acids: CASSPQEETEAFF. CDR3 DNA: TGTGCCAGCAGCCCCCAGGAGGAAACTGAAGCTTTCTTT. The rearrangement joins TRBV4-2 to TRBJ1-1, with no clear D. Germline V gene sequence: CDR1 LGHNA, CDR2 YNFKEQ. The CDR3 contains 13 residues. The V and J ends lost 4 bases and 5 bases respectively, with 11 bases between them.

This clone was seen a handful of times. In DNA, the CDR3 is TGTGCCAGCAGTTTAACCGGGACAGTCTACAATGAGCAGTTCTTC. It is translated as CASSLTGTVYNEQFF. The chain uses TRBV28 and TRBJ2-1, with 7 bases lining up with TRBD1. The V and J ends lost 2 bases and 3 bases, in that order; junction bases with no gene match: 4. CDR3 length: 15 residues. Germline loops: CDR1 MDHEN, CDR2 SYDVKM.

The rearrangement links TRBV28 to TRBJ1-1; no clear D gene. V was pared by 7 bases and J by 3 bases, with 12 bases between. The CDR3 has 13 amino acids. From germline, CDR1 is MDHEN and CDR2 SYDVKM. CDR3 loop: CASTGGAHTEAFF. CDR3 nucleotides: TGTGCCAGCACAGGAGGTGCCCACACTGAAGCTTTCTTT.

This clone was found once. The chain recombines TRBV28 with TRBJ1-2, with D maybe TRBD1 (5 bases). Germline V gives CDR1 MDHEN, CDR2 SYDVKM. V lost 4 bases, J lost 4 bases, and 13 bases lay in between. The CDR3 consists of 14 residues. The CDR3 spells CASSSQASVYGYTF. The CDR3 nucleotides read TGTGCCAGCAGTTCACAGGCTAGCGTCTATGGCTACACCTTC.